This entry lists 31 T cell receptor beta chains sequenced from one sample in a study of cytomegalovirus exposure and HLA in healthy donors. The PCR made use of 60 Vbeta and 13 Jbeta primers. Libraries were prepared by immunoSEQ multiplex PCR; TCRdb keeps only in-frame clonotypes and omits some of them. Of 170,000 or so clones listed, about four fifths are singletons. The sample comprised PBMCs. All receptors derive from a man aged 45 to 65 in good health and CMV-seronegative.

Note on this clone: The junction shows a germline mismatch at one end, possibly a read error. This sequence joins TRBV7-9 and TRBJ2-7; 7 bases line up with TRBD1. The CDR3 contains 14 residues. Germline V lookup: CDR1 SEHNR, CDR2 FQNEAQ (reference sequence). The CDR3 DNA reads TGTGCCAGCACCTTAACAGGGGACTCCTACGAGCAGTACTTC. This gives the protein CASTLTGDSYEQYF.

The CDR3 loop is CASSAGDRANTEAFF. The CDR3 region has the DNA TGTGCCAGCAGCGCGGGGGACAGGGCGAACACTGAAGCTTTCTTT. V and J are TRBV5-4 and TRBJ1-1; 9 nucleotides align to TRBD1. There are 15 residues in the CDR3. V was clipped by 4 bases and J by 1 base; unmatched bases: 5. CDR1 is SGHNT, CDR2 YYREEE, per germline (reference sequence).

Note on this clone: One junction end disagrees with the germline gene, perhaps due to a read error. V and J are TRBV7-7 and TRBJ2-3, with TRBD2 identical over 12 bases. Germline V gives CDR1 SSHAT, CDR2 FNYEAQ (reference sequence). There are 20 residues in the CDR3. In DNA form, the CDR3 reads TGTGCTAGCAGCTTAGCGCTTTCGACTAGCGGGGGCCATAGCACAGATACGCAGTATTTT. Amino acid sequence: CASSLALSTSGGHSTDTQYF. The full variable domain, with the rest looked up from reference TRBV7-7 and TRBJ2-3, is GAGVSQSPRYKVTKRGQDVTLRCDPISSHATLYWYQQALGQGPEFLTYFNYEAQPDKSGLPSDRFSAERPEGSISTLTIQRTEQRDSAMYRCASSLALSTSGGHSTDTQYFGPGTRLTVL.

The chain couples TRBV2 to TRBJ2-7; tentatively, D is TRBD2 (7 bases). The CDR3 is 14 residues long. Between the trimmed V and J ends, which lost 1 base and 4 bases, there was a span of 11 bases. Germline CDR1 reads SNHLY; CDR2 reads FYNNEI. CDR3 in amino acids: CASSEEGGGYEQYF. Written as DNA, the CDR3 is TGTGCCAGCAGTGAAGAGGGGGGGGGTTACGAGCAGTACTTC.

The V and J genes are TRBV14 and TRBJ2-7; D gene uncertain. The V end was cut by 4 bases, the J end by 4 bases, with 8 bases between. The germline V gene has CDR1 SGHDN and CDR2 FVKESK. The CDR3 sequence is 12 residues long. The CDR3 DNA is TGTGCCAGCAGCCGAGACGCGTACGAGCAGTACTTC. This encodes CASSRDAYEQYF.

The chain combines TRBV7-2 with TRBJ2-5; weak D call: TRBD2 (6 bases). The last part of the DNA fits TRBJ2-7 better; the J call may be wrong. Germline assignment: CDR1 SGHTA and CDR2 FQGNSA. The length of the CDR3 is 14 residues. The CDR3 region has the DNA TGTGCCAGCAGCTTGAGTAGCGGTACCTACGAGCAGTACTTC. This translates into CASSLSSGTYEQYF.

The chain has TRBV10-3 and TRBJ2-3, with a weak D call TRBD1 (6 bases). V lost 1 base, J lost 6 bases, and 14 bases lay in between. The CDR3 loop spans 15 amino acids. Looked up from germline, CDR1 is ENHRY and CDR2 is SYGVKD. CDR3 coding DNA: TGTGCCATCAGTGAGTGGGGGCTCAACACGGATACGCAGTATTTT. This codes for CAISEWGLNTDTQYF.

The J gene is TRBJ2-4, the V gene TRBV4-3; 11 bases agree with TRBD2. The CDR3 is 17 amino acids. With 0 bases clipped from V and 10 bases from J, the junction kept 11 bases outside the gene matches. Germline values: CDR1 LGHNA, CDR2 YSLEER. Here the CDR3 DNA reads TGCGCCAGCAGCCAAGATATGCGTAGCGGGGGGGTTAGTATTCAGTACTTC. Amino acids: CASSQDMRSGGVSIQYF.

The CDR3 is CASSLLRGGGETQYF. The CDR3 DNA reads TGTGCCAGCAGCTTGCTTAGGGGGGGTGGGGAGACCCAGTACTTC. The V call is TRBV5-6, the J call TRBJ2-5; weak D call: TRBD2 (7 bases). Germline V gene lookup returns CDR1 SGHDT and CDR2 YYEEEE. The CDR3 runs 15 residues. V was clipped by 1 base and J by 5 bases, with 15 bases between them.

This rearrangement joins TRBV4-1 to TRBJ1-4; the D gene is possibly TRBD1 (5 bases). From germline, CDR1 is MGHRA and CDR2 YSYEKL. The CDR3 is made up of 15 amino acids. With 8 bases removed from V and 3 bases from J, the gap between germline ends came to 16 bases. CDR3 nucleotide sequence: TGCGCCAGCCGCACGCAGGGCTATTCTAATGAAAAACTGTTTTTT. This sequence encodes CASRTQGYSNEKLFF.

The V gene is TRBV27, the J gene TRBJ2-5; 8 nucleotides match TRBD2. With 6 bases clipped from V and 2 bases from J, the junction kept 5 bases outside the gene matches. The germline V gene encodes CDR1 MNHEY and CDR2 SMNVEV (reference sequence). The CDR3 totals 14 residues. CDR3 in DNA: TGTGCCAGCAGCCCCGGGACTAGGCAAGAGACCCAGTACTTC. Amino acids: CASSPGTRQETQYF.

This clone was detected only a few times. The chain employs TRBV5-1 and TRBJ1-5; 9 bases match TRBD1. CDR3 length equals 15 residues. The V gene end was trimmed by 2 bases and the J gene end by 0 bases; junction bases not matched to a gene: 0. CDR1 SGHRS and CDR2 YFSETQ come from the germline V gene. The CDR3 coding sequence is TGCGCCAGCAGCTTACAGGGGGCTAGCAATCAGCCCCAGCATTTT. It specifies CASSLQGASNQPQHF.

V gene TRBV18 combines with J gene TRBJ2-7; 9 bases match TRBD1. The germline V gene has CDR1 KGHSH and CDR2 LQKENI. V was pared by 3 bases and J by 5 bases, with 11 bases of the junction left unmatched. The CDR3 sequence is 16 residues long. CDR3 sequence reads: CASSPLAGTGKHEQYF. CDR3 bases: TGTGCCAGCTCACCCCTTGCCGGGACAGGGAAACACGAGCAGTACTTC. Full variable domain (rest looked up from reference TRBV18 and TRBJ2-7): NAGVMQNPRHLVRRRGQEARLRCSPMKGHSHVYWYRQLPEEGLKFMVYLQKENIIDESGMPKERFSAEFPKEGPSILRIQQVVRGDSAAYFCASSPLAGTGKHEQYFGPGTRLTVT.

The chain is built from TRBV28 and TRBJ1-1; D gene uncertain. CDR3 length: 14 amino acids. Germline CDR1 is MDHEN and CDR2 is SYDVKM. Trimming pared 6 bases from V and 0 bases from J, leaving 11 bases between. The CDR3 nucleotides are TGTGCCAGCAGGTTTGACTGGATGAACACTGAAGCTTTCTTT. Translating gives CASRFDWMNTEAFF.

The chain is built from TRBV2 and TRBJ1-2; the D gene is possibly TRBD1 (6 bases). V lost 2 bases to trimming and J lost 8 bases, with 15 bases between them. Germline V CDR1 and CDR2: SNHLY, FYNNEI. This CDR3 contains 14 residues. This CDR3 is CASSESTGIGGYTF. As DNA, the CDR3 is TGTGCCAGCAGTGAATCAACAGGGATCGGCGGCTACACCTTC. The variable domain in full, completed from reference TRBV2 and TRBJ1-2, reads EPEVTQTPSHQVTQMGQEVILRCVPISNHLYFYWYRQILGQKVEFLVSFYNNEISEKSEIFDDQFSVERPDGSNFTLKIRSTKLEDSAMYFCASSESTGIGGYTFGSGTRLTVV.

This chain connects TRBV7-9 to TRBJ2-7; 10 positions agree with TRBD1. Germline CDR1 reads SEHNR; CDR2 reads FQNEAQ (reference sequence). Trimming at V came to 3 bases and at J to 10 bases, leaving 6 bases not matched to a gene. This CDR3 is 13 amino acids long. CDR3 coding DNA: TGTGCCAGCAGCTTCTCCGGGACAGGGGTACAGTACTTC. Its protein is CASSFSGTGVQYF.

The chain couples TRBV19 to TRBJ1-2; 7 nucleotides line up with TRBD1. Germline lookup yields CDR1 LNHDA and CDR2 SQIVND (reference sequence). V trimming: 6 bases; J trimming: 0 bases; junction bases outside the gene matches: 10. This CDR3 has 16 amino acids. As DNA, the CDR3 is TGTGCCAGTAGACCTTATGGACAGGCCACTAACTATGGCTACACCTTC. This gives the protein CASRPYGQATNYGYTF.

This CDR3 is CASSLGASGITGELFF. The DNA of the CDR3 is TGTGCCAGCAGCTTAGGTGCGTCGGGGATCACCGGGGAGCTGTTTTTT. V usage is TRBV7-8 and J usage is TRBJ2-2; D perhaps matches TRBD2 (5 bases). Looked up from germline, CDR1 is SGHVS and CDR2 is FQNEAQ. The CDR3 extends over 16 amino acids. Trimming took off 1 base at V and 4 bases at J, with 13 bases between the two ends.

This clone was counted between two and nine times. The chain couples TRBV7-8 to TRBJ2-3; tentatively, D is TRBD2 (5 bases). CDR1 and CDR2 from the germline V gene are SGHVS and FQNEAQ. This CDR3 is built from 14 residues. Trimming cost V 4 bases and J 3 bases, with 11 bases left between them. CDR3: CASSSNLATDTQYF. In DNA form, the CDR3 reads TGTGCCAGCAGCTCAAATTTAGCGACAGATACGCAGTATTTT.

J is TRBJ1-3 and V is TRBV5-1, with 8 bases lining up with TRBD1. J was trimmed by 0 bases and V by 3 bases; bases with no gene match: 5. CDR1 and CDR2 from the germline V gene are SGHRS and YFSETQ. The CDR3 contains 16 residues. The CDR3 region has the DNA TGCGCCAGCAGCTCTCGGACAGGGAACTCTGGAAACACCATATATTTT. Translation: CASSSRTGNSGNTIYF.

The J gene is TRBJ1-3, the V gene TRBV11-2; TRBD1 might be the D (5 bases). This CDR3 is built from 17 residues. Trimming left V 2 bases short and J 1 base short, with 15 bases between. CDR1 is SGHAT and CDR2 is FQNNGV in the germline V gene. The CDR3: CASSLSSAGISGNTIYF. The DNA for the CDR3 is TGTGCCAGCAGCTTATCTTCGGCAGGGATATCTGGAAACACCATATATTTT.

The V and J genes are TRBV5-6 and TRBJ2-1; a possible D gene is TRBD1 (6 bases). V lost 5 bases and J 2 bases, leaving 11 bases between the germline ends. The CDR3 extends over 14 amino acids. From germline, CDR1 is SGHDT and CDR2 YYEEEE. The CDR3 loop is CASRLRTAYNEQFF. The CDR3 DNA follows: TGTGCCAGCAGACTCAGGACAGCCTACAATGAGCAGTTCTTC.

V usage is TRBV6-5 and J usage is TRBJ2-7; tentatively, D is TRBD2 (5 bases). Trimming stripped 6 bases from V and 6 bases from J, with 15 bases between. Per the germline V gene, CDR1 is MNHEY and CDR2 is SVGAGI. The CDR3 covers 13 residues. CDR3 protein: CASRHGVTGEQYF. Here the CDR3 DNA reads TGTGCCAGCAGACACGGGGTAACGGGCGAGCAGTACTTC.

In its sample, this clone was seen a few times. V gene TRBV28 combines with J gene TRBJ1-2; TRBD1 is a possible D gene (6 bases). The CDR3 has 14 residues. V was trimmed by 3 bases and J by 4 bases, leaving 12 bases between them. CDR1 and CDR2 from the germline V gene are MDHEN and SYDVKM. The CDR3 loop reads CASSLTQGTYGYTF. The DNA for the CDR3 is TGTGCCAGCAGTTTGACACAGGGTACCTATGGCTACACCTTC.

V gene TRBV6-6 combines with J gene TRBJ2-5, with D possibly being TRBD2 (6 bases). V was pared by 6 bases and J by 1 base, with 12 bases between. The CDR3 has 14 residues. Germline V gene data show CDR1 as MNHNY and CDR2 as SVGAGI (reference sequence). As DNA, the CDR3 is TGTGCCAGCAGCCTTAAGGGAGGCCAAGAGACCCAGTACTTC. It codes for CASSLKGGQETQYF.

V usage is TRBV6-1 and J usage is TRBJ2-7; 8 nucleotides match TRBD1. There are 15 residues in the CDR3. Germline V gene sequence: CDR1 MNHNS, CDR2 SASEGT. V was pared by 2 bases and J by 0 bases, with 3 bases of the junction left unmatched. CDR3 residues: CASSEPGGASYEQYF. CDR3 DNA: TGTGCCAGCAGTGAACCAGGGGGCGCCTCCTACGAGCAGTACTTC.

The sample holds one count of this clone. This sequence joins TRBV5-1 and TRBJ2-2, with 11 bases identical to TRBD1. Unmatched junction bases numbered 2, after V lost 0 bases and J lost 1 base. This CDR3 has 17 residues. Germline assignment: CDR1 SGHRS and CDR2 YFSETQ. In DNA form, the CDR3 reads TGCGCCAGCAGCTTGGGGACAGGGGGCTTGAACACCGGGGAGCTGTTTTTT. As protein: CASSLGTGGLNTGELFF.

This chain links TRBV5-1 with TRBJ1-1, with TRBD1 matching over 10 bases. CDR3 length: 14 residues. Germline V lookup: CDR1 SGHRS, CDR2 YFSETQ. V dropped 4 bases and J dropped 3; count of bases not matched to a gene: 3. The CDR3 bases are TGCGCCAGCAGCGCGGGACAGGGGCACACTGAAGCTTTCTTT. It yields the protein CASSAGQGHTEAFF.

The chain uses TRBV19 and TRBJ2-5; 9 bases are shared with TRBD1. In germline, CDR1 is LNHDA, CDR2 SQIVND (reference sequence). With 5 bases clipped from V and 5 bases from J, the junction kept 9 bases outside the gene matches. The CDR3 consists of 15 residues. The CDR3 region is CASSADRGGWETQYF. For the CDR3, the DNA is TGTGCCAGTAGTGCGGACAGGGGCGGGTGGGAGACCCAGTACTTC.

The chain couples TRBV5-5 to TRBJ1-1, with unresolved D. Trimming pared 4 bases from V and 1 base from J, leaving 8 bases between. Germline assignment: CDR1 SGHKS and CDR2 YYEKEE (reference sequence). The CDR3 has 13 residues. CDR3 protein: CASSQNTNTEAFF. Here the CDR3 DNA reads TGTGCCAGCAGCCAAAACACGAACACTGAAGCTTTCTTT.

The CDR3 here is CASSLEASGRVEQYF. The CDR3 nucleotides are TGTGCCAGCAGCTTAGAGGCTAGCGGGAGGGTCGAGCAGTACTTC. The chain couples TRBV7-8 to TRBJ2-7; 12 bases agree with TRBD2. The germline V gene has CDR1 SGHVS and CDR2 FQNEAQ. CDR3 length: 15 amino acids. The V gene end was trimmed by 1 base and the J gene end by 6 bases; junction bases not matched to a gene: 4.